This T cell receptor beta chain was sequenced for a study of blood T cell repertoires in COVID-19. Trimming stripped 4 bases from V and 6 bases from J, with 21 bases between. The CDR3 has 16 amino acids. CDR1 is SNHLY, CDR2 FYNNEI, per germline. TCRdb's table, derived via immunoSEQ multiplex PCR, lists solely in-frame clones and lacks some. The table lists around 300,000 clones, 88% of them singletons. Sequenced input: PBMCs or T cells enriched from blood (not recorded which). The clonotype originates from a woman between 50 and 59 years old who had recovered from COVID-19. The chain recombines TRBV2 with TRBJ1-2; TRBD1 might be the D (5 bases). CDR3 sequence (DNA): TGTGCCAGCAGTGGGGGCCCGGGGGGAAGTTTGGATGGCTACACCTTC. Encoded protein: CASSGGPGGSLDGYTF.